The 30 T cell receptor beta chains listed next were all sequenced from one sample in a study of T cell responses to AZD1222 COVID-19 vaccine. Assay: immunoSEQ multiplex PCR; the TCRdb copy retains only in-frame clones and omits some. The table lists over 120,000 clones, just under 95% of them singletons. This material consisted of peripheral blood, taken on day 0 of AZD1222 vaccination. These receptors were obtained from an adult in good health.

The J gene is TRBJ2-5, the V gene TRBV10-2; perhaps D is TRBD1 or TRBD2 (7 bases each). Germline V gives CDR1 WSHSY, CDR2 SAAADI. The V end was cut by 2 bases, the J end by 4 bases, with 11 bases between. This CDR3 spans 14 amino acids. CDR3: CASSEGRGGETQYF. The CDR3 bases are TGCGCCAGCAGTGAGGGCAGGGGGGGAGAGACCCAGTACTTC.

The V gene is TRBV28, the J gene TRBJ2-6, with D unresolved. Germline CDR1 is MDHEN and CDR2 is SYDVKM. Trimming took off 5 bases at V and 0 bases at J, with 14 bases between the two ends. CDR3 size: 17 residues. CDR3 sequence: CASSPSTPFSGANVLTF. In DNA, the CDR3 is TGTGCCAGCAGTCCCTCAACACCGTTCTCTGGGGCCAACGTCCTGACTTTC.

The chain couples TRBV28 to TRBJ2-3; D ambiguous. The CDR3 spans 12 residues. Between the trimmed V and J ends, which lost 5 bases and 1 base, there was a span of 4 bases. Per germline, CDR1 MDHEN and CDR2 SYDVKM. CDR3 in DNA: TGTGCCAGCAGTCTACGCACAGATACGCAGTATTTT. Residues: CASSLRTDTQYF.

V and J are TRBV28 and TRBJ2-7, with 7 bases that match TRBD2. CDR1 MDHEN and CDR2 SYDVKM come from the germline V gene. The trim removed 3 bases at V and 2 bases at J, leaving 7 bases unmatched. The CDR3 is 15 residues long. The CDR3 sequence: CASSFIREATYEQYF. CDR3 DNA: TGTGCCAGCAGTTTCATCCGGGAGGCCACCTACGAGCAGTACTTC. Full variable domain (missing parts from reference TRBV28 and TRBJ2-7): DVKVTQSSRYLVKRTGEKVFLECVQDMDHENMFWYRQDPGLGLRLIYFSYDVKMKEKGDIPEGYSVSREKKERFSLILESASTNQTSMYLCASSFIREATYEQYFGPGTRLTVT.

The rearrangement joins TRBV5-1 to TRBJ2-3; D unresolved. The CDR3 loop spans 12 amino acids. V was pared by 4 bases and J by 6 bases, with 9 bases between. From germline, CDR1 is SGHRS and CDR2 YFSETQ. The CDR3 region has the DNA TGCGCCAGCAGCCCTGTCGGGGATACGCAGTATTTT. This gives the protein CASSPVGDTQYF.

This sequence joins TRBV6-1 and TRBJ1-4, with 7 nucleotides matching TRBD1. The trim removed 2 bases at V and 7 bases at J, leaving 10 bases unmatched. This CDR3 is 16 amino acids long. Looked up from germline, CDR1 is MNHNS and CDR2 is SASEGT. CDR3 in amino acids: CASSENRGGIGEKLFF. The DNA of the CDR3 is TGTGCCAGCAGTGAAAACAGGGGAGGTATCGGTGAAAAACTGTTTTTT.

The chain recombines TRBV19 with TRBJ2-2, with 8 bases fitting TRBD1. Trimming took 5 bases from V and 4 from J; bases not matched to a gene: 12. Looked up from germline, CDR1 is LNHDA and CDR2 is SQIVND (reference sequence). CDR3 size: 17 residues. The CDR3 is CASSLPRGTGFTGELFF. In DNA form, the CDR3 reads TGTGCCAGTAGTTTACCCAGGGGGACAGGCTTCACCGGGGAGCTGTTTTTT.

The sample holds a few counts of this clone. The gene calls are TRBV7-2 and TRBJ2-1; a weak D match, TRBD2 (5 bases). The CDR3 spans 15 residues. V was shortened by 3 bases and J by 4 bases, with 13 bases between the two germline ends. CDR1 is SGHTA and CDR2 is FQGNSA in the germline V gene. In DNA, the CDR3 is TGTGCCAGCAGCTTCGGCGGGTCCCGGTACAATGAGCAGTTCTTC. Protein: CASSFGGSRYNEQFF. Complete variable domain (other parts from reference TRBV7-2 and TRBJ2-1): GAGVSQSPSNKVTEKGKDVELRCDPISGHTALYWYRQSLGQGLEFLIYFQGNSAPDKSGLPSDRFSAERTGGSVSTLTIQRTQQEDSAVYLCASSFGGSRYNEQFFGPGTRLTVL.

V and J are TRBV15 and TRBJ1-2, with TRBD1 as a possible D gene (5 bases). The CDR3 totals 15 residues. Looked up from germline, CDR1 is LNHNV and CDR2 is YYDKDF (reference sequence). V lost 0 bases to trimming and J lost 3 bases, with 11 bases between them. The CDR3 here is CATSRDLQADYGYTF. The CDR3 coding sequence is TGTGCCACCAGCAGAGATCTACAGGCCGACTATGGCTACACCTTC.

The J gene is TRBJ2-7, the V gene TRBV11-2; D is undetermined. Trimming left V 4 bases short and J 3 bases short, with 10 bases between. The germline V gene has CDR1 SGHAT and CDR2 FQNNGV. The CDR3 spans 13 residues. CDR3 in amino acids: CASSSVRIYEQYF. The DNA for the CDR3 is TGTGCCAGCAGCTCCGTCAGGATCTACGAGCAGTACTTC.

The V call is TRBV7-3, the J call TRBJ1-2; tentatively, D is TRBD1 (6 bases). Per germline, CDR1 SGHTA and CDR2 FQGTGA. Trimming stripped 5 bases from V and 8 bases from J, with 15 bases between. The CDR3 is made up of 13 amino acids. Here the CDR3 DNA reads TGTGCCAGCAGCCCGACCCTTCAGGGGGGCTACACCTTC. It specifies CASSPTLQGGYTF. Variable domain in full (rest from reference TRBV7-3 and TRBJ1-2): GAGVSQTPSNKVTEKGKYVELRCDPISGHTALYWYRQSLGQGPEFLIYFQGTGAADDSGLPNDRFFAVRPEGSVSTLKIQRTERGDSAVYLCASSPTLQGGYTFGSGTRLTVV.

This clone was counted a single time. The V gene is TRBV4-1, the J gene TRBJ2-3; 14 nucleotides line up with TRBD2. Germline V CDR1 and CDR2: MGHRA, YSYEKL. CDR3 length equals 20 residues. After removal of 5 bases from V and 7 bases from J, the junction contained 20 bases not matched to a gene. CDR3 in amino acids: CASSRLGLAGEEEIRYTQYF. The CDR3, as DNA: TGCGCCAGCAGCAGGTTGGGACTAGCGGGAGAGGAGGAAATTCGGTATACGCAGTATTTT.

The V and J genes are TRBV9 and TRBJ2-7, with D perhaps matching TRBD2 (6 bases). The germline V and J ends were trimmed by 4 bases and 2 bases, with 19 bases remaining between them. The V gene's germline CDR1 is SGDLS and CDR2 YYNGEE. The CDR3 contains 16 residues. CDR3 residues: CASSFSGDSIAYEQYF. The CDR3 DNA is TGTGCCAGCAGCTTCAGTGGGGACTCCATCGCCTACGAGCAGTACTTC. Filled out from reference TRBV9 and TRBJ2-7, the complete variable domain reads DSGVTQTPKHLITATGQRVTLRCSPRSGDLSVYWYQQSLDQGLQFLIQYYNGEERAKGNILERFSAQQFPDLHSELNLSSLELGDSALYFCASSFSGDSIAYEQYFGPGTRLTVT.

This chain joins TRBV4-2 and TRBJ2-1; 7 bases are shared with TRBD2. V dropped 2 bases and J dropped 3; count of bases not matched to a gene: 10. The germline CDR1 and CDR2 sequences are LGHNA and YNFKEQ. This CDR3 is built from 17 residues. The CDR3 region is CASSQKESLADYNEQFF. CDR3 DNA: TGTGCCAGCAGCCAAAAAGAGAGTCTAGCGGACTACAATGAGCAGTTCTTC.

The J gene is TRBJ2-3, the V gene TRBV5-1; TRBD1 agrees at 9 bases. CDR3 length: 15 residues. The V segment lost 4 bases and the J segment 4 bases; nucleotides outside the gene matches: 7. Germline CDR1 SGHRS, CDR2 YFSETQ. The CDR3 sequence is CASSGGQGFADTQYF. In DNA, the CDR3 is TGCGCCAGCAGCGGCGGACAGGGGTTTGCAGATACGCAGTATTTT.

This clone was recorded only once. The chain couples TRBV27 to TRBJ1-5, with a possible D match to TRBD1 (6 bases). From germline, CDR1 is MNHEY and CDR2 SMNVEV (reference sequence). Between the trimmed V and J ends, which lost 5 bases and 9 bases, there was a span of 17 bases. The length of the CDR3 is 14 residues. CDR3 DNA: TGTGCCAGCAGTCCCGACAGGCTGGGGCGGCCCCAGCATTTT. It codes for CASSPDRLGRPQHF.

The chain uses TRBV12-3 or TRBV12-4 and TRBJ1-5; D gene uncertain. V was pared by 3 bases and J by 3 bases, with 6 bases between. This CDR3 contains 13 residues. The CDR3 DNA reads TGTGCCAGCAGTTTCCTCGTCAATCAGCCCCAGCATTTT. Protein product: CASSFLVNQPQHF.

This rearrangement joins TRBV28 to TRBJ1-5; D call uncertain. The germline V and J ends were trimmed by 5 bases and 4 bases, with 12 bases remaining between them. The CDR3 consists of 14 residues. Germline values: CDR1 MDHEN, CDR2 SYDVKM. The CDR3 is CASSLPGINQPQHF. The DNA of the CDR3 is TGTGCCAGCAGTCTCCCTGGGATAAATCAGCCCCAGCATTTT.

The chain uses TRBV7-2 and TRBJ2-7, with 7 bases lining up with TRBD2. CDR3 length equals 16 residues. The germline V gene has CDR1 SGHTA and CDR2 FQGNSA. Trimming took 0 bases from V and 2 from J; bases not matched to a gene: 7. The CDR3 DNA reads as TGTGCCAGCAGCTTAGCTTTTTGGGAGGGAACCTACGAGCAGTACTTC. It yields the protein CASSLAFWEGTYEQYF.

The V call is TRBV21-1, the J call TRBJ1-1; the table's TRBD1 call for D was not verified on the DNA. TRBV21-1 is reported as a pseudogene. This CDR3 is built from 15 residues. Here the CDR3 DNA reads TGTGCCAGCAGCATTCCCAGGGTAATGAACACTGAAGCTTTCTTT. This sequence encodes CASSIPRVMNTEAFF.

V usage is TRBV5-1 and J usage is TRBJ1-1; D remains ambiguous. Germline V lookup: CDR1 SGHRS, CDR2 YFSETQ. Trimming took off 1 base at V and 3 bases at J, with 13 bases between the two ends. This CDR3 is 15 amino acids long. CDR3 nucleotides: TGCGCCAGCAGCTTGTCGCCGGGATTATACACTGAAGCTTTCTTT. It is translated as CASSLSPGLYTEAFF. Combining the CDR3 with reference TRBV5-1 and TRBJ1-1 gives the whole variable domain KAGVTQTPRYLIKTRGQQVTLSCSPISGHRSVSWYQQTPGQGLQFLFEYFSETQRNKGNFPGRFSGRQFSNSRSEMNVSTLELGDSALYLCASSLSPGLYTEAFFGQGTRLTVV.

This sequence joins TRBV5-1 and TRBJ2-7; no definite D call. V was pared by 4 bases and J by 6 bases, with 17 bases between. Germline V gene data show CDR1 as SGHRS and CDR2 as YFSETQ. The CDR3 spans 14 residues. CDR3 coding DNA: TGCGCCAGCAGCGAACTGGACCGCTCGGGCGAGCAGTACTTC. Translation: CASSELDRSGEQYF.

V gene TRBV7-9 combines with J gene TRBJ1-1; no clear D. Trimming left V 1 base short and J 0 bases short, with 9 bases between. Germline CDR1 reads SEHNR; CDR2 reads FQNEAQ (reference sequence). The CDR3 covers 15 residues. CDR3: CASSLVASLNTEAFF. In DNA, the CDR3 is TGTGCCAGCAGCTTAGTGGCTTCCCTGAACACTGAAGCTTTCTTT.

The rearrangement uses TRBV10-3 and TRBJ1-4, with D tentatively TRBD1 (5 bases). CDR1 and CDR2 (germline): ENHRY, SYGVKD. The CDR3 length is 16 residues. Deletions cut 1 base from V and 0 bases from J, with 9 bases between. The DNA for the CDR3 is TGTGCCATCAGTGAGTTTGGAGGGGCAACTAATGAAAAACTGTTTTTT. Protein sequence: CAISEFGGATNEKLFF.

The rearrangement links TRBV28 to TRBJ1-6, with D perhaps TRBD1 (5 bases). The germline V gene encodes CDR1 MDHEN and CDR2 SYDVKM. CDR3 length: 16 amino acids. V was shortened by 5 bases and J by 7 bases, with 18 bases between the two germline ends. The CDR3 protein is CASSADRALRNSPLHF. CDR3 DNA: TGTGCCAGCAGTGCCGACAGAGCCCTGAGAAATTCACCCCTCCACTTT.

The chain combines TRBV2 with TRBJ2-5; D unresolved. Trimming removed 7 bases at V and 4 bases at J, with 7 bases between. CDR1 SNHLY and CDR2 FYNNEI come from the germline V gene. The CDR3 loop spans 11 amino acids. The CDR3: CASTARETQYF. CDR3 nucleotides: TGTGCCAGCACCGCCCGAGAGACCCAGTACTTC.

The V gene is TRBV5-5, the J gene TRBJ2-5; D unresolved. V gave up 0 bases and J gave up 1 base, with 7 bases separating them. Germline CDR1 and CDR2: SGHKS and YYEKEE (reference sequence). The CDR3 covers 14 residues. CDR3 DNA: TGTGCCAGCAGCTTGGGTCGGTTCCAAGAGACCCAGTACTTC. This codes for CASSLGRFQETQYF.

This clone was recorded a few times. V usage is TRBV7-9 and J usage is TRBJ1-5; D unclear. The CDR3 is 14 residues long. CDR1 SEHNR and CDR2 FQNEAQ come from the germline V gene (reference sequence). V was pared by 1 base and J by 0 bases, with 4 bases between. The CDR3, as DNA: TGTGCCAGCAGCTTAGGGGTTAGCAATCAGCCCCAGCATTTT. This codes for CASSLGVSNQPQHF.

The chain recombines TRBV6-1 with TRBJ1-6; D possibly corresponds to TRBD1 (5 bases). CDR1 and CDR2 from the germline V gene are MNHNS and SASEGT. This CDR3 is built from 18 residues. Trimming left V 4 bases short and J 2 bases short, with 18 bases between. CDR3 DNA: TGTGCCAGCAGTGTCACCAGGGCGCGGGCACCCTATAATTCACCCCTCCACTTT. Translated, it gives CASSVTRARAPYNSPLHF.

This clone was seen just once. The genes are TRBV19 and TRBJ2-1, with 8 bases fitting TRBD2. Looked up from germline, CDR1 is LNHDA and CDR2 is SQIVND (reference sequence). There are 15 residues in the CDR3. V lost 6 bases, J lost 3 bases, and 7 bases stayed unmatched. CDR3 bases: TGTGCCAGTAGCCCGAGCGGGGGAAACTACAATGAGCAGTTCTTC. Translated, it gives CASSPSGGNYNEQFF. The variable domain in full, completed from reference TRBV19 and TRBJ2-1, reads DGGITQSPKYLFRKEGQNVTLSCEQNLNHDAMYWYRQDPGQGLRLIYYSQIVNDFQKGDIAEGYSVSREKKESFPLTVTSAQKNPTAFYLCASSPSGGNYNEQFFGPGTRLTVL.